Sequencing of this TCR beta chain was carried out in a study of identical twins. TCRdb fed the 5' RACE reads into MiXCR, producing one record per CDR3 protein. The table shows 150,000 or so distinct CDR3 sequences, with roughly 3.2% occurring only once. This clonotype was observed many times. Trimming pared 4 bases from V and 6 bases from J, leaving 10 bases between. The CDR3 spans 13 residues. Germline values: CDR1 SGHTA, CDR2 FQGTGA. The chain links TRBV7-3 to TRBJ2-4; tentatively, D is TRBD2 (6 bases). This TCR derives from a man aged 18 to 30 in good health. The specimen was memory T cells sorted from blood. CDR3 residues: CASSSSGGNIQYF. CDR3 bases: TGTGCCAGCAGCTCCTCCGGGGGAAACATTCAGTACTTC.